The clone carrying this T cell receptor beta chain was found many times. Time point reported: newly diagnosed GD, antithyroid drugs for less than 3 months. Extracted RNA from PBMCs served as the source of the TCR library. The TCR beta library used iRepertoire HTBI primers with Arm-PCR amplification of CDR3. TCRdb used MiXCR to reprocess the multiplex PCR reads, holding one entry per CDR3 protein. This sample has about 440,000 distinct CDR3 sequences; around 17% occur once, and the top ten carry around 11%. This CDR3 has 13 residues. Unmatched junction bases numbered 8, after V lost 10 bases and J lost 7 bases. Germline-derived CDR1 and CDR2 are WNHNN and SYGVQD (reference sequence). The data were taken from a study of regulatory T cells in long-lasting Graves disease. Separately, the same data were catalogued under a study of T cells in Graves' hyperthyroidism and ophthalmopathy.

The origin of this receptor is a woman aged 25 to 39 with Graves disease. The material sequenced was peripheral blood mononuclear cells (PBMCs), taken at new diagnosis, from a patient treated with antithyroid drugs. This sequence joins TRBV10-1 and TRBJ2-2; 8 bases fit TRBD2. The CDR3 bases are TGCGCCACGCAGCGGGAGTTGCGCGGGGAGCTGTTTTTT. It encodes CATQRELRGELFF.